This TCR beta chain was retrieved from a study of CD8+ T cells in alopecia areata. The sequencing template was cDNA reverse transcribed from extracted RNA. TCRdb's copy holds only in-frame clones and misses some; the assay was immunoSEQ multiplex PCR. The repertoire consists of approximately 18,000 clones, with 50% to 60% occurring once and the leading ten covering approximately 8%. Treatment described: oral pan-JAK inhibitor, 5-10 mg twice daily. Alopecia areata patients provided lesional scalp punch biopsies and peripheral blood. The sequencing used skin, collected at week 4, from a patient treated with tofacitinib. The clonotype originates from a human donor with alopecia areata.

CDR3 sequence: CASSQEGGLAGLQYF. The CDR3 DNA reads TGCGCCAGCAGCCAAGAAGGGGGACTAGCGGGGTTGCAGTACTTC. V usage is TRBV4-1 and J usage is TRBJ2-7, with 13 bases matching TRBD2. Germline values: CDR1 MGHRA, CDR2 YSYEKL. J gave up 9 bases and V 0 bases, and 5 bases lay outside the gene matches. CDR3 length equals 15 residues.